One TCR beta chain is described in this entry. Trimming cost V 5 bases and J 1 base, with 6 bases left between them. Per the germline V gene, CDR1 is SGHNT and CDR2 is YENEEA. The CDR3 has 13 amino acids. Authors' analysis steps: Cell counts per sample came from amplifying reference gene primers. Here immunoSEQ multiplex PCR was the method, and the copy in TCRdb shows in-frame clones only, minus some. The V and J calls and clone size come from that table; D and trimming were worked out from the DNA. Of tens of thousands of clones detected, approximately 80% appear once; the ten largest clones hold around a fifth. These data are taken from a study of blood T cell repertoires in COVID-19. About the study: There were acute and convalescent COVID-19 samples, and they came from the United States, Italy and Spain. T cells, B-cell-depleted T cells, or PBMCs supplied cDNA or gDNA.

The chain uses TRBV11-3 and TRBJ1-3; tentative D call: TRBD1 (5 bases). The sequenced sample was peripheral blood. This sequence was found in a human donor in a cohort sampled during active COVID-19. CDR3 nucleotides: TGTGCCAGCAGCCAGGGTTCTGGAAACACCATATATTTT. This codes for CASSQGSGNTIYF.